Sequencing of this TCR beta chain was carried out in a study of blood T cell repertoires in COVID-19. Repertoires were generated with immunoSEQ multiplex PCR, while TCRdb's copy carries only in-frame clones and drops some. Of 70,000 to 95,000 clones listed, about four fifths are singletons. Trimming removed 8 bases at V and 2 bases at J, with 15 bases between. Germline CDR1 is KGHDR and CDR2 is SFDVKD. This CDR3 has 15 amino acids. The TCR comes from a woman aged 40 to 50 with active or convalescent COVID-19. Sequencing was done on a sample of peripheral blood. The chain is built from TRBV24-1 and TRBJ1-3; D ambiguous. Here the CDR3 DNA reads TGTGCCACCATCCTTGATACCTCGGCTGGAAACACCATATATTTT. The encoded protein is CATILDTSAGNTIYF.